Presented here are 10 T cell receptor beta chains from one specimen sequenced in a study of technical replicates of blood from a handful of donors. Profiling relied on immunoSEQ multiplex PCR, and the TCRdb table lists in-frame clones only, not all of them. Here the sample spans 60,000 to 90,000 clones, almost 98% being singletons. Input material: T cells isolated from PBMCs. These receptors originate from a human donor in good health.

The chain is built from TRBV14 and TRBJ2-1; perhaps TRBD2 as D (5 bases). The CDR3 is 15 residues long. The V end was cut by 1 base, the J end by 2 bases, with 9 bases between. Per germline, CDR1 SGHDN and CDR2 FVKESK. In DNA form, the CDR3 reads TGTGCCAGCAGCCAAGCCCCCGGGACCTACAATGAGCAGTTCTTC. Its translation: CASSQAPGTYNEQFF.

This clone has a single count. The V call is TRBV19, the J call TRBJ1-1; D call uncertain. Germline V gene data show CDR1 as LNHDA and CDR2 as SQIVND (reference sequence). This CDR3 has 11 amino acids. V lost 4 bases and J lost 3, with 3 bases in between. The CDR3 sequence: CASSTDTEAFF. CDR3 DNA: TGTGCCAGTAGTACCGACACTGAAGCTTTCTTT. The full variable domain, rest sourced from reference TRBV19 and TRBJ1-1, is DGGITQSPKYLFRKEGQNVTLSCEQNLNHDAMYWYRQDPGQGLRLIYYSQIVNDFQKGDIAEGYSVSREKKESFPLTVTSAQKNPTAFYLCASSTDTEAFFGQGTRLTVV.

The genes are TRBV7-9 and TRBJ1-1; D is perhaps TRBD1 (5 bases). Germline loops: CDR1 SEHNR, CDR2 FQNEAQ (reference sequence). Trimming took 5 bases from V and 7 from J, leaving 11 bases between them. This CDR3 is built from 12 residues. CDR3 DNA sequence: TGTGCCAGCAGCCAGGGTTTTGTTGAAGCTTTCTTT. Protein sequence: CASSQGFVEAFF. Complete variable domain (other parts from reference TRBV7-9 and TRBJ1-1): DTGVSQNPRHKITKRGQNVTFRCDPISEHNRLYWYRQTLGQGPEFLTYFQNEAQLEKSRLLSDRFSAERPKGSFSTLEIQRTEQGDSAMYLCASSQGFVEAFFGQGTRLTVV.

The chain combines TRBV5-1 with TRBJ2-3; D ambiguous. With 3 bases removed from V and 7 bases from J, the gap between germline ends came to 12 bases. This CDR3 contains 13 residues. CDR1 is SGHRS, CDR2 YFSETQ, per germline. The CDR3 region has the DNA TGCGCCAGCAGCTCAGACTTGTCCAATACGCAGTATTTT. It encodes CASSSDLSNTQYF.

The CDR3 nucleotides are TGTGCCAGCAGCTTAGCGTCGGGGGGGGGCCCTAATCAGCCCCAGCATTTT. Its protein is CASSLASGGGPNQPQHF. The V gene is TRBV7-9, the J gene TRBJ1-5; possible D gene TRBD1, 6 bases. The CDR3 consists of 17 residues. Between the trimmed V and J ends, which lost 0 bases and 4 bases, there was a span of 16 bases. Per germline, CDR1 SEHNR and CDR2 FQNEAQ (reference sequence).

Written as DNA, the CDR3 is TGTGCCAGCAGTTATGCGGGAGGACTCGCGGGTTACGAGCAGTACTTC. This codes for CASSYAGGLAGYEQYF. This chain connects TRBV6-6 to TRBJ2-7, with 8 bases fitting TRBD2. From germline, CDR1 is MNHNY and CDR2 SVGAGI (reference sequence). CDR3 size: 16 residues. Unmatched junction bases numbered 11, after V lost 3 bases and J lost 4 bases.

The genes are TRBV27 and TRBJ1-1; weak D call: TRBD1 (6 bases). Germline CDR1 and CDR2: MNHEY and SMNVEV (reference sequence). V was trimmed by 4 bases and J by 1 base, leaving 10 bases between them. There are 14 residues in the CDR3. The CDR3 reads CASSSQGQNTEAFF. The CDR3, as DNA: TGTGCCAGCAGTTCCCAGGGGCAGAACACTGAAGCTTTCTTT.

CDR3 protein: CASSFLPDSGGGPDTQYF. The CDR3 bases are TGTGCCAGCAGCTTCCTTCCCGATAGCGGGGGGGGTCCAGATACGCAGTATTTT. The V gene is TRBV4-2, the J gene TRBJ2-3; 11 bases line up with TRBD2. CDR3 size: 18 residues. Germline CDR1 is LGHNA and CDR2 is YNFKEQ. The junction had 14 bases not matched to a gene; V was cut back by 5 bases and J by 4 bases.

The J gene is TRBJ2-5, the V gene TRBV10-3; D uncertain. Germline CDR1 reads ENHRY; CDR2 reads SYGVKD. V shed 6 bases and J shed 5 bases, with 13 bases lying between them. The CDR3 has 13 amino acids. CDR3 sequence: CAISPALEETQYF. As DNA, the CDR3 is TGTGCCATCAGCCCGGCGTTGGAGGAGACCCAGTACTTC.

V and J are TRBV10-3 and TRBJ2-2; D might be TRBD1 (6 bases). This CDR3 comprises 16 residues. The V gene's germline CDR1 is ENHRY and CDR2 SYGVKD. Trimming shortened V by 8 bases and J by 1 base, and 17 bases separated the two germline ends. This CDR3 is CAIGAGETLNTGELFF. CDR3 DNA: TGTGCCATCGGGGCAGGGGAGACTTTGAACACCGGGGAGCTGTTTTTT.